Reported below is one TCR beta chain. The data are from a study of blood T cell repertoires in COVID-19. The wider study: COVID-19 samples collected from the United States, Italy and Spain covered acute and convalescent phases. T cells, B-cell-depleted T cells, or PBMCs provided the cDNA or gDNA that served as material.

Produced via immunoSEQ multiplex PCR; TCRdb's table is partial and in-frame only. The data contain fewer than 500,000 clones, roughly 77% of them seen just once; the ten biggest clones take up around 1%. V was shortened by 3 bases and J by 0 bases, with 9 bases between the two germline ends. Looked up from germline, CDR1 is KGHSH and CDR2 is LQKENI. The length of the CDR3 is 15 residues. This receptor was obtained from a human donor with acute or convalescent COVID-19. The donor label of this sample is uncertain. The chain links TRBV18 to TRBJ1-5, with D possibly matching TRBD1 (6 bases). Sequencing was carried out using peripheral blood. The CDR3 loop reads CASSPGQISNQPQHF. In nucleotides, the CDR3 is TGTGCCAGCTCACCCGGACAGATTAGCAATCAGCCCCAGCATTTT. The whole variable domain, filled in from reference TRBV18 and TRBJ1-5, reads NAGVMQNPRHLVRRRGQEARLRCSPMKGHSHVYWYRQLPEEGLKFMVYLQKENIIDESGMPKERFSAEFPKEGPSILRIQQVVRGDSAAYFCASSPGQISNQPQHFGDGTRLSIL.